The rows below give T cell receptor beta chains drawn from one sample of a study of technical replicates of blood from a few donors. The repertoire was sequenced with immunoSEQ multiplex PCR; TCRdb's copy has only in-frame clones and lacks some. The profile covers more than 90,000 clones, with 90% to 97% appearing a single time and roughly 0.39% taken by the ten largest. Sequencing was carried out using T cells isolated from PBMCs. These receptors all stem from a human donor in good health. The CDR3 runs from the conserved cysteine through the conserved F or W. D genes are given only for firm matches. Rows give clone size only sometimes, using once, few, many, or a class for an expanded clone.

v_call	d_call	clone_size	j_call	cdr3_nt	cdr3_aa
TRBV29-1	-	once	TRBJ2-3	TGCAGCGTATTTAGCGGAGGGGGCACAGATACGCAGTATTTT	CSVFSGGGTDTQYF
TRBV4-1	TRBD2	-	TRBJ2-1	TGCGCCAGCAGCCAAGTGGTAGCGGGAGTGGCCTACAATGAGCAGTTCTTC	CASSQVVAGVAYNEQFF
TRBV7-8	TRBD2	-	TRBJ2-1	TGTGCCAGCAGCCCAGACCGACTAGCGGGAGCATCCATTGAGCAGTTCTTC	CASSPDRLAGASIEQFF
TRBV27	-	-	TRBJ2-2	TGTGCCAGCACCAGGACAGATGTCACCGGGGAGCTGTTTTTT	CASTRTDVTGELFF
TRBV5-1	-	-	TRBJ1-2	TGCGCCAGCAGCTTGGTCCAGGGAGGCTATGGCTACACCTTC	CASSLVQGGYGYTF
TRBV9	TRBD1	-	TRBJ2-3	TGTGCCAGCAGCGTGTCCGGGGACAGGGGTGGAGATACGCAGTATTTT	CASSVSGDRGGDTQYF
TRBV4-3	TRBD1	-	TRBJ1-3	TGCGCCAGCAGCCAGACAGGGTCTGGAAACACCATATATTTT	CASSQTGSGNTIYF
TRBV7-2	-	-	TRBJ1-5	TGTGCCAGCAGCTTGGACTATCAGCCCCAGCATTTT	CASSLDYQPQHF
TRBV5-6	TRBD1	-	TRBJ2-7	TGTGCCAGCAGCTTGGCCGCTACAGGGGGTATCTACGAGCAGTACTTC	CASSLAATGGIYEQYF
TRBV7-2	TRBD2	once	TRBJ2-7	TGTGCCAGCAGCCCGGGACTAGCGGTTTCCTACGAGCAGTACTTC	CASSPGLAVSYEQYF
TRBV27	-	-	TRBJ1-3	TGTGCCAGCAGTCTAGGAAACACCATATATTTT	CASSLGNTIYF
TRBV7-2	-	-	TRBJ2-7	TGTGCCAGCACCCCCGAGGATTCCTACGAGCAGTACTTC	CASTPEDSYEQYF
TRBV7-6	TRBD1	once	TRBJ1-1	TGTGCCAGCAGCTTCGGACAGGGAATCGAAGCTTTCTTT	CASSFGQGIEAFF
TRBV13	-	-	TRBJ1-3	TGTGCCAGCAGCTTAGGCCTTTTTGTCTCCTCTGGAAACACCATATATTTT	CASSLGLFVSSGNTIYF
TRBV10-3	TRBD2	-	TRBJ2-1	TGTGCCATCAGTGAGCCCAGCGGGAGCTACAATGAGCAGTTCTTC	CAISEPSGSYNEQFF
TRBV28	TRBD2	once	TRBJ2-1	TGTGCCATCAACAATATAGCGGGACCGCGGAGCTCCTACAATGAGCAGTTCTTC	CAINNIAGPRSSYNEQFF
TRBV15	-	-	TRBJ2-5	TGTGCCACCAGCGGGGGGTGGCAAGAGACCCAGTACTTC	CATSGGWQETQYF
TRBV7-3	-	-	TRBJ2-7	TGTGCCAGCAGCCAACACGACGGAGGATGGGTAGGCGGCGAGCAGTACTTC	CASSQHDGGWVGGEQYF
TRBV19	TRBD2	-	TRBJ2-1	TGTGCCAGTAGCCTTGCGACTAGCGGGAGGGGCAATGAGCAGTTCTTC	CASSLATSGRGNEQFF
TRBV6-1	-	-	TRBJ2-7	TGTGCCAGCGACGGACAGGCGGGATACGAGCAGTACTTC	CASDGQAGYEQYF
TRBV28	-	-	TRBJ2-2	TGTGCCAGCCCCGACAGGAACACCGGGGAGCTGTTTTTT	CASPDRNTGELFF
TRBV27	TRBD2	-	TRBJ2-1	TGTGCCAGCAGTCTAGCGGGAGTTTGGATTGAGCAGTTCTTC	CASSLAGVWIEQFF
TRBV19	-	-	TRBJ2-7	TGTGCCAGTACCCCAGACTTTTCCCCCGGCAACGAGCAGTACTTC	CASTPDFSPGNEQYF
TRBV5-1	-	-	TRBJ2-7	TGCGCCAGCAGCTTCTCTCGCGGGGCCTCCTACGAGCAGTACTTC	CASSFSRGASYEQYF
TRBV29-1	TRBD1	-	TRBJ2-7	TGCAGCGTTGGGCCGGACAGGTCCTCCTACGAGCAGTACTTC	CSVGPDRSSYEQYF
TRBV19	-	-	TRBJ1-2	TGTGCCAGTAGCGTGGTAGGGGCTGGCTATGGCTACACCTTC	CASSVVGAGYGYTF
TRBV4-1	-	-	TRBJ2-1	TGCGCCAGCAGCCAAGAAGAGATCAGCGGATCCTACAATGAGCAGTTCTTC	CASSQEEISGSYNEQFF
TRBV10-3	-	-	TRBJ2-5	TGTGCCATCAGTGAGAACCCTAGTGAGACCCAGTACTTC	CAISENPSETQYF
TRBV28	TRBD1	once	TRBJ2-7	TGTGCCAGCAGTTTATCCGGTTACAGGGGATCAAGGTACGAGCAGTACTTC	CASSLSGYRGSRYEQYF
TRBV5-4	TRBD1	once	TRBJ1-4	TGTGCCAGCAGCTTGTTGGGACAGTTGACAACTAATGAAAAACTGTTTTTT	CASSLLGQLTTNEKLFF
TRBV7-7	TRBD2	-	TRBJ2-1	TGTGCCAGCAGCCCTGGACTAGCGGGAGGCGATGAGCAGTTCTTC	CASSPGLAGGDEQFF
TRBV14	-	-	TRBJ1-2	TGTGCCAGCAGCCAAGTGCCAGAAAACTATGGCTACACCTTC	CASSQVPENYGYTF
TRBV7-9	-	-	TRBJ1-1	TGTGCCACGGACACGAACACTGAAGCTTTCTTT	CATDTNTEAFF
TRBV7-3	TRBD2	-	TRBJ2-1	TGTGCCAGCAGCACGGGCGGGGGAGGCAACTACAATGAGCAGTTCTTC	CASSTGGGGNYNEQFF
TRBV18	TRBD1	-	TRBJ2-3	TGTGCCAGCCTGCGGGACAGGGGCACAGATACGCAGTATTTT	CASLRDRGTDTQYF
TRBV12-5	-	few	TRBJ1-2	TGTGCTAGTGGTTTTGGTACAGCCGACTATGGCTACACCTTC	CASGFGTADYGYTF
TRBV18	TRBD2	-	TRBJ2-1	TGTGCCAGCTCACCCCCCCTAGCGGGAGGGTTACATGAGCAGTTCTTC	CASSPPLAGGLHEQFF
TRBV4-1	TRBD1	-	TRBJ2-7	TGCGCCAGCAGCCAAGGTTCCGGACAGGGTCTCTACGAGCAGTACTTC	CASSQGSGQGLYEQYF
TRBV6-5	TRBD2	-	TRBJ2-7	TGTGCCAGCAGTTCGACAGCTAGCGGGAGCTTCCACGAGCAGTACTTC	CASSSTASGSFHEQYF
TRBV7-9	-	-	TRBJ1-5	TGTGCCAGCAGCTTAGGAGCTGGGCGGGAGCAGCCCCAGCATTTT	CASSLGAGREQPQHF
TRBV25-1	TRBD1	-	TRBJ2-1	TGTGCCAGCAGTGAATGGACAGGGGCGGGGTACAATGAGCAGTTCTTC	CASSEWTGAGYNEQFF